In this sample, the clone carrying this T cell receptor beta chain turned up a few times. The CDR3 runs 13 residues. Trimming took 7 bases from V and 3 from J; bases not matched to a gene: 9. Germline loops: CDR1 SQVTM, CDR2 ANQGSEA. This sample is drawn from a study of cytotoxic CD8 clonotypes in ibrutinib-treated CLL. Libraries were prepared by immunoSEQ multiplex PCR; TCRdb keeps only in-frame clonotypes and omits some of them. Of some 200,000 clones in the sample, about three quarters were seen once. The TCR comes from a human donor with chronic lymphocytic leukemia. The chain employs TRBV29-1 and TRBJ2-7; 7 nucleotides match TRBD1. This material consisted of PBMCs, taken after 12 months of ibrutinib treatment. The CDR3 DNA sequence: TGCAGCGCAGCGACAGGGCGACACTACGAGCAGTACTTC. Translating it yields CSAATGRHYEQYF.